These 7 T cell receptor beta chains were sequenced from one sample in a study of T cells in Graves' hyperthyroidism and ophthalmopathy (dated 2019 in TCRdb). Receptor amplification or capture employed multiplex PCR. This sample was sequenced with an Illumina HiSeq 2000. The TCR beta CDR3 regions were amplified from the RNA transcripts. The first round of RT-PCR for the TCR CDR3 was performed with the HTBI primer set and the Qiagen OneStep RT-PCR kit. TCRdb reprocessing: public reads trimmed at Q25 with fastp, clones called with MiXCR, in-frame beta chains kept. For every CDR3 protein sequence, its rows merge into one entry that carries the most common genes and DNA. The sample table contains more than 550,000 distinct CDR3 sequences; only one count was recorded for 15% to 20% of them. The top ten hold over 15% of the sample. The sample comprised blood. Every receptor here comes from a woman aged 50 to 60 with Graves' hyperthyroidism that later progressed to Graves' ophthalmopathy.

With regard to this clonotype: Since a much larger clone is just one base distant, this may be a read error. V is TRBV7-2 and J is TRBJ1-1, with 8 bases matching TRBD1. This CDR3 is built from 15 residues. Trimming took 5 bases from V and 1 from J; bases not matched to a gene: 6. Germline CDR1 is SGHTA and CDR2 is FQGNSA. CDR3 in amino acids: CASSLTGAPNTEAFF. The CDR3 region has the DNA TGTGCCAGCAGCCTGACAGGGGCCCCGAACACTGAAGCTTTCTTT.

This clonotype was detected a few times. The chain has TRBV6-1 and TRBJ2-5, with a weak D call TRBD1 (6 bases). Germline loops: CDR1 MNHNS, CDR2 SASEGT. CDR3 length: 16 amino acids. V gave up 7 bases and J gave up 2 bases, with 20 bases separating them. For the CDR3, the DNA is TGTGCCAGCAAAAACCAGGGCAGGGGCCTACAAGAGACCCAGTACTTC. It encodes CASKNQGRGLQETQYF.

In its sample, this clonotype was seen many times. V is TRBV18 and J is TRBJ2-3; D not certain. CDR3 length: 14 residues. Looked up from germline, CDR1 is KGHSH and CDR2 is LQKENI. Trimming cost V 4 bases and J 2 bases, with 10 bases left between them. This chain's CDR3 is CASSRDQDTDTQYF. CDR3 DNA: TGTGCCAGCTCACGGGATCAGGACACAGATACGCAGTATTTT.

The chain joins TRBV10-3 to TRBJ1-3; D gene ambiguous. The CDR3 contains 12 residues. Trimming removed 8 bases from V and 0 bases from J, with 5 bases in between. CDR1 ENHRY and CDR2 SYGVKD come from the germline V gene. CDR3 bases: TGTGCCATCGGTGCCTCTGGAAACACCATATATTTT. Protein sequence: CAIGASGNTIYF.

The chain has TRBV20-1 and TRBJ2-7; either TRBD1 or TRBD2 may fit D (5 bases each). The V end lost 4 bases, the J end lost 2 bases, and 9 bases lay between the germline ends. This CDR3 has 12 residues. Germline assignment: CDR1 DFQATT and CDR2 SNEGSKA (reference sequence). The CDR3 region has the DNA TGCAGTGCTAACAGGAGGCCCTACGAGCAGTACTTC. Protein: CSANRRPYEQYF.

This rearrangement joins TRBV6-2 or TRBV6-3 to TRBJ2-5; D unclear. Trimming shortened V by 0 bases and J by 1 base, and 12 bases separated the two germline ends. The CDR3 totals 16 residues. Germline CDR1 MNHEY, CDR2 SVGEGT. The CDR3 sequence is CASSYSLAASQETQYF. The CDR3 DNA sequence: TGTGCCAGCAGTTACTCTCTCGCGGCTAGCCAAGAGACCCAGTACTTC.

In nucleotides, the CDR3 is TGTGCCAGCACCTTTCGGGCCCCGCCCGGGGAGCTGTTTTTT. Translating gives CASTFRAPPGELFF. The chain is built from TRBV27 and TRBJ2-2; no definite D call. Germline lookup yields CDR1 MNHEY and CDR2 SMNVEV (reference sequence). The CDR3 contains 14 residues. V lost 7 bases to trimming and J lost 6 bases, with 15 bases between them.